The 27 T cell receptor beta chains given below trace back to one sample, sequenced in a study of blood T cell repertoires in COVID-19. Method: immunoSEQ multiplex PCR; TCRdb's copy keeps in-frame clones and lacks some. The repertoire has 300,000 to 350,000 clones, 88% of them found once; the top ten carry approximately 7.4%. Sample: peripheral blood. The receptors were sampled from a woman between 70 and 85 years old with COVID-19, enrolled during active disease.

The chain couples TRBV30 to TRBJ1-2; D is uncertain. Germline CDR1 is GTSNPN and CDR2 is SVGIG (reference sequence). The V end lost 2 bases, the J end lost 1 base, and 5 bases lay between the germline ends. The length of the CDR3 is 12 residues. CDR3 sequence: CAWSSLNYGYTF. CDR3 coding DNA: TGTGCCTGGAGTAGCCTTAACTATGGCTACACCTTC.

The genes are TRBV19 and TRBJ2-7, with D maybe TRBD2 (6 bases). Germline V gene lookup returns CDR1 LNHDA and CDR2 SQIVND (reference sequence). V was trimmed by 6 bases and J by 5 bases, leaving 17 bases between them. This CDR3 has 14 amino acids. The CDR3 here is CASSPTRGNHEQYF. CDR3 nucleotide sequence: TGTGCCAGTAGCCCTACTCGGGGGAACCACGAGCAGTACTTC.

V usage is TRBV3-1 (or the pseudogene TRBV3-2) and J usage is TRBJ1-5; perhaps TRBD1 as D (6 bases). Germline V gene data show CDR1 as LGHDT and CDR2 as YNNKEL (reference sequence). Deletions cut 7 bases from V and 4 bases from J, with 23 bases between. This CDR3 has 17 residues. This chain's CDR3 is CASTLSRRGFGNQPQHF. The CDR3 region has the DNA TGTGCCAGCACCCTATCCCGCAGGGGTTTCGGGAATCAGCCCCAGCATTTT.

This clone is a singleton in its sample. The chain links TRBV7-2 to TRBJ2-7; 10 nucleotides match TRBD2. CDR3 size: 17 residues. After removal of 1 base from V and 0 bases from J, the junction contained 6 bases not matched to a gene. The germline CDR1 and CDR2 sequences are SGHTA and FQGNSA. CDR3: CASSLGAGGPASYEQYF. In nucleotides, the CDR3 is TGTGCCAGCAGCTTAGGAGCGGGGGGGCCTGCCTCCTACGAGCAGTACTTC.

This chain links TRBV18 with TRBJ2-3; TRBD2 matches at 9 bases. The CDR3 has 15 amino acids. CDR1 is KGHSH, CDR2 LQKENI, per germline. The junction had 5 bases not matched to a gene; V was cut back by 2 bases and J by 5 bases. The DNA of the CDR3 is TGTGCCAGCTCACCAGGCGGGGGGGCCGAAGATACGCAGTATTTT. It codes for CASSPGGGAEDTQYF.

This clone was counted a few times. The chain couples TRBV5-1 to TRBJ1-1, with D perhaps matching TRBD1 (5 bases). Germline V gene data show CDR1 as SGHRS and CDR2 as YFSETQ. V was clipped by 1 base and J by 8 bases, with 24 bases between them. CDR3 length: 17 amino acids. The CDR3 sequence is CASSLFRAEALGGEAFF. CDR3 sequence (DNA): TGCGCCAGCAGCTTGTTCCGGGCGGAGGCCCTCGGGGGGGAAGCTTTCTTT.

The V and J genes are TRBV6-5 and TRBJ1-3; possibly TRBD1 for D (5 bases). Germline V gene lookup returns CDR1 MNHEY and CDR2 SVGAGI. The CDR3 extends over 15 amino acids. The germline V and J ends were trimmed by 6 bases and 2 bases, with 14 bases remaining between them. The DNA for the CDR3 is TGTGCCAGCAGGCCCCGCAGGGAAGCTGGAAACACCATATATTTT. It yields the protein CASRPRREAGNTIYF.

The chain uses TRBV30 and TRBJ1-2; a possible D gene is TRBD1 (5 bases). Germline V gene data show CDR1 as GTSNPN and CDR2 as SVGIG (reference sequence). This CDR3 is built from 14 residues. Trimming cost V 4 bases and J 0 bases, with 12 bases left between them. Written as DNA, the CDR3 is TGTGCCTGGACTGGACAATCAGCTAACTATGGCTACACCTTC. This encodes CAWTGQSANYGYTF.

The chain employs TRBV5-4 and TRBJ2-6; no reliable D call. Germline V lookup: CDR1 SGHNT, CDR2 YYREEE (reference sequence). V lost 4 bases and J 2 bases, leaving 10 bases between the germline ends. CDR3 length equals 15 residues. CDR3 protein: CASSLKTAGANVLTF. DNA for the CDR3: TGTGCCAGCAGCCTCAAAACAGCTGGGGCCAACGTCCTGACTTTC.

V is TRBV30 and J is TRBJ1-6; D remains unclear. Deletions cut 0 bases from V and 8 bases from J, with 8 bases between. This CDR3 has 13 residues. Germline CDR1 and CDR2: GTSNPN and SVGIG (reference sequence). The CDR3 loop reads CAWSVLRDSPLHF. The CDR3 DNA reads TGTGCCTGGAGTGTATTGAGGGATTCACCCCTCCACTTT.

V gene TRBV2 combines with J gene TRBJ1-1, with 7 bases fitting TRBD1. CDR1 is SNHLY and CDR2 is FYNNEI in the germline V gene. The CDR3 has 14 residues. After removal of 7 bases from V and 0 bases from J, the junction contained 5 bases not matched to a gene. CDR3 bases: TGTGCCAGCAAACTGGACAGGCTGAACACTGAAGCTTTCTTT. Protein product: CASKLDRLNTEAFF.

CDR3: CASSHPPREDALKPHGYTF. The CDR3 nucleotides read TGTGCCAGCAGTCACCCACCGAGGGAGGACGCCCTAAAGCCCCATGGCTACACCTTC. This sequence joins TRBV21-1 and TRBJ1-2. TRBV21-1 is a pseudogene. The CDR3 consists of 19 residues.

A single count supports this clone. The genes are TRBV6-5 and TRBJ2-5; 7 nucleotides line up with TRBD2. Germline trimming cut 2 bases from V and 5 bases from J; bases unmatched to any gene: 8. CDR1 is MNHEY, CDR2 SVGAGI, per germline. The CDR3 has 15 amino acids. CDR3 coding DNA: TGTGCCAGCAGTTACCTTCTCGGGGGGTTGGAGACCCAGTACTTC. It encodes CASSYLLGGLETQYF.

The chain employs TRBV7-9 and TRBJ2-7, with 10 bases aligning to TRBD1. The CDR3 runs to 14 residues. V was pared by 6 bases and J by 5 bases, with 7 bases of the junction left unmatched. In germline, CDR1 is SEHNR, CDR2 FQNEAQ (reference sequence). CDR3 protein: CASSTGTGADEQYF. For the CDR3, the DNA is TGTGCCAGCAGTACCGGGACAGGGGCCGACGAGCAGTACTTC.

This rearrangement joins TRBV19 to TRBJ1-1, with TRBD1 matching 7 bases. The germline CDR1 and CDR2 sequences are LNHDA and SQIVND (reference sequence). V shed 5 bases and J 2 bases; nucleotides not matched to a gene: 11. This CDR3 region has 16 residues. CDR3: CASSPRSGTVNTEAFF. In DNA form, the CDR3 reads TGTGCCAGTAGTCCCAGATCCGGGACAGTAAACACTGAAGCTTTCTTT. The variable domain in full, completed from reference TRBV19 and TRBJ1-1, reads DGGITQSPKYLFRKEGQNVTLSCEQNLNHDAMYWYRQDPGQGLRLIYYSQIVNDFQKGDIAEGYSVSREKKESFPLTVTSAQKNPTAFYLCASSPRSGTVNTEAFFGQGTRLTVV.

In this sample, this clone turned up once. This sequence joins TRBV5-1 and TRBJ1-1; tentative D call: TRBD1 (5 bases). V was cut by 9 bases and J by 4 bases, with 19 bases left in between. Germline V gene lookup returns CDR1 SGHRS and CDR2 YFSETQ. The CDR3 length is 14 residues. The chain's CDR3 is CATSPEAQGTEAFF. The CDR3 DNA follows: TGCGCCACAAGCCCTGAGGCCCAGGGCACTGAAGCTTTCTTT.

The chain uses TRBV19 and TRBJ2-5; 10 bases align to TRBD1. There are 14 residues in the CDR3. Trimming removed 5 bases from V and 8 bases from J; junction bases left unmatched: 8. Per the germline V gene, CDR1 is LNHDA and CDR2 is SQIVND (reference sequence). CDR3 in amino acids: CASSDRGQGDTQYF. Written as DNA, the CDR3 is TGTGCCAGTAGTGACAGGGGGCAGGGGGATACCCAGTACTTC.

The chain joins TRBV5-1 to TRBJ2-1, with D uncertain. This CDR3 region has 12 residues. The V gene lost 0 bases and the J gene lost 10 bases, with 8 bases spanning the gap. Germline CDR1 reads SGHRS; CDR2 reads YFSETQ. CDR3 coding DNA: TGCGCCAGCAGCTTGGTCGTCGGGGAGCAGTTCTTC. This codes for CASSLVVGEQFF.

The V call is TRBV12-3 or TRBV12-4, the J call TRBJ1-6; possible D gene TRBD1, 5 bases. The CDR3 covers 12 residues. With 3 bases removed from V and 9 bases from J, the gap between germline ends came to 6 bases. CDR3 in DNA: TGTGCCAGCAGTTTGCAGGGTTCACCCCTCCACTTT. This codes for CASSLQGSPLHF.

The V and J genes are TRBV24-1 and TRBJ2-1; D might be TRBD1 (6 bases). Trimming pared 6 bases from V and 6 bases from J, leaving 20 bases between. Germline CDR1 KGHDR, CDR2 SFDVKD. CDR3 size: 16 residues. CDR3 protein: CATSLSGQGQRNEQFF. In nucleotides, the CDR3 is TGTGCCACCAGTTTAAGTGGGCAGGGGCAGCGCAATGAGCAGTTCTTC.

V gene TRBV11-2 combines with J gene TRBJ2-7; D is possibly TRBD2 (6 bases). Germline lookup yields CDR1 SGHAT and CDR2 FQNNGV. The germline V and J ends were trimmed by 2 bases and 0 bases, with 11 bases remaining between them. This CDR3 is built from 15 residues. Here the CDR3 reads CASSLYSGNSYEQYF. The CDR3 bases are TGTGCCAGCAGCTTATATAGCGGAAACTCCTACGAGCAGTACTTC.

The chain employs TRBV28 and TRBJ1-1, with D possibly matching TRBD1 (5 bases). CDR1 is MDHEN and CDR2 is SYDVKM in the germline V gene. The CDR3 contains 13 residues. Trimming shortened V by 5 bases and J by 5 bases, and 12 bases separated the two germline ends. The CDR3 loop is CASSRGGETEAFF. The DNA for the CDR3 is TGTGCCAGCAGTAGGGGAGGGGAAACTGAAGCTTTCTTT.

The rearrangement uses TRBV2 and TRBJ1-2, with a possible D match to TRBD1 (6 bases). Germline CDR1 SNHLY, CDR2 FYNNEI. Trimming took 7 bases from V and 5 from J, leaving 14 bases between them. The CDR3 spans 13 residues. The CDR3, as DNA: TGTGCCAGCAATGGGGGGGCGTATTATGGCTACACCTTC. It translates to CASNGGAYYGYTF.

The rearrangement links TRBV21-1 to TRBJ1-1; the tabulated D call, TRBD1, remains unverified against the DNA. TRBV21-1 has pseudogene status. The length of the CDR3 is 15 residues. The CDR3 DNA sequence: TGTGCCAGCAGCTGTCTGACAGGGATGTCCACTGAAGCTTTCTTT. It specifies CASSCLTGMSTEAFF.

The chain is built from TRBV19 and TRBJ1-2; D is perhaps TRBD1 (6 bases). The germline gives CDR1 LNHDA, CDR2 SQIVND (reference sequence). CDR3 length equals 15 residues. With 3 bases removed from V and 6 bases from J, the gap between germline ends came to 17 bases. The CDR3: CASSIGTSVYNGYTF. CDR3 nucleotides: TGTGCCAGTAGTATTGGGACAAGCGTCTATAATGGCTACACCTTC.

This clone was found once. The chain's CDR3 is CASSYPGLAREQYF. CDR3 DNA: TGTGCCAGCAGTTACCCCGGACTAGCGAGGGAGCAGTATTTT. V gene TRBV6-5 combines with J gene TRBJ2-3, with 9 nucleotides matching TRBD2. Germline V CDR1 and CDR2: MNHEY, SVGAGI. The CDR3 runs 14 residues. After removal of 2 bases from V and 11 bases from J, the junction contained 8 bases not matched to a gene.

This chain links TRBV15 with TRBJ2-7, with no clear D. V was pared by 4 bases and J by 4 bases, with 5 bases between. Germline V gene data show CDR1 as LNHNV and CDR2 as YYDKDF (reference sequence). CDR3 size: 11 residues. The CDR3 region is CATSTLYEQYF. The CDR3 nucleotides read TGTGCCACCAGCACCCTTTACGAGCAGTACTTC.